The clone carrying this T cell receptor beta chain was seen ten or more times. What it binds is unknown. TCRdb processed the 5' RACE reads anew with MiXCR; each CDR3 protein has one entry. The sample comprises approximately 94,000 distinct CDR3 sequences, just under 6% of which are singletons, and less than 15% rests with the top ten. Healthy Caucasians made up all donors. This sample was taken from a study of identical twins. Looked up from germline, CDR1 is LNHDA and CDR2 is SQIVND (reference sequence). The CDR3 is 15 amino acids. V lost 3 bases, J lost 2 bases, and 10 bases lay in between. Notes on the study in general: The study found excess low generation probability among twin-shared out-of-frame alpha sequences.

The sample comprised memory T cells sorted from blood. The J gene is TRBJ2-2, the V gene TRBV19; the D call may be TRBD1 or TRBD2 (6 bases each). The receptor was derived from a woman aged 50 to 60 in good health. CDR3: CASSMRGENTGELFF. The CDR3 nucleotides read TGTGCCAGTAGTATGAGGGGGGAAAACACCGGGGAGCTGTTTTTT. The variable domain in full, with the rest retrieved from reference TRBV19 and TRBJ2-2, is DGGITQSPKYLFRKEGQNVTLSCEQNLNHDAMYWYRQDPGQGLRLIYYSQIVNDFQKGDIAEGYSVSREKKESFPLTVTSAQKNPTAFYLCASSMRGENTGELFFGEGSRLTVL.